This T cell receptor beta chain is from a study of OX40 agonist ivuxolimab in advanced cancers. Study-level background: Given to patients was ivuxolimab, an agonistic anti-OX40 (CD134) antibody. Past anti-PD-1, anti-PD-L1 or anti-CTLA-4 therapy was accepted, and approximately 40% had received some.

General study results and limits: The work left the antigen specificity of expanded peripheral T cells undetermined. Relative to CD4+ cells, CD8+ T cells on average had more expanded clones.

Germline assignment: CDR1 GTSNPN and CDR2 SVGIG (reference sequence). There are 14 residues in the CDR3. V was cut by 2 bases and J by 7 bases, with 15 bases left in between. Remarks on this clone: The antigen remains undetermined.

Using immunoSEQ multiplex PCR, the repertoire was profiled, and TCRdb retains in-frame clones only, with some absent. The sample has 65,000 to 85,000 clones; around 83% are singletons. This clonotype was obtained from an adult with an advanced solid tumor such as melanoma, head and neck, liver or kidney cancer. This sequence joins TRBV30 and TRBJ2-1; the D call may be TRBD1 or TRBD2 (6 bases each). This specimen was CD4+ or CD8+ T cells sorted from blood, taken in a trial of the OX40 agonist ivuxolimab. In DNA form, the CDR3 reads TGTGCCTGGAGTTTCGTGGGGGGCCGGAATGAGCAGTTCTTC. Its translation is CAWSFVGGRNEQFF. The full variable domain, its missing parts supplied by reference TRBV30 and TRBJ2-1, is SQTIHQWPATLVQPVGSPLSLECTVEGTSNPNLYWYRQAAGRGLQLLFYSVGIGQISSEVPQNLSASRPQDRQFILSSKKLLLSDSGFYLCAWSFVGGRNEQFFGPGTRLTVL.